This T cell receptor beta chain was sequenced during a study of OX40 agonist ivuxolimab in advanced cancers. Study details: Three patients showed partial responses: one hepatocellular carcinoma and two cutaneous melanoma cases. Study-wide results and limits: At 0.1 to 3.0 mg/kg, clonal expansion of CD4+ and CD8+ blood T cells had occurred by week 6.

The CDR3 is 14 amino acids. V was clipped by 1 base and J by 4 bases, with 10 bases between them. Germline CDR1 and CDR2: SNHLY and FYNNEI. The method was immunoSEQ multiplex PCR; TCRdb's version includes in-frame clones alone and lacks a portion of them. The profile shows about 68,000 clones, about 89% of them singletons. With regard to this clone: Its antigen remains unidentified.

This receptor was obtained from an adult with an advanced solid tumor such as melanoma, head and neck, liver or kidney cancer. The source material was CD4+ or CD8+ T cells sorted from blood, sampled in a trial of the OX40 agonist ivuxolimab. The gene calls are TRBV2 and TRBJ1-1; D unresolved. CDR3 sequence (DNA): TGTGCCAGCAGTGAAGTTGGGATTGGCACTGAAGCTTTCTTT. It yields the protein CASSEVGIGTEAFF.